Listed here are 22 T cell receptor beta chains from one sample, sequenced in a study of blood T cell repertoires in COVID-19. Sequenced by immunoSEQ multiplex PCR; TCRdb stores in-frame clones only, minus some. The data show 100,000 to 120,000 clones, around three quarters seen once. The sequenced material came from peripheral blood. These receptors all come from a woman aged 60-70 years with acute or convalescent COVID-19.

Details on this clone: One end of the junction is discordant with germline, which a read error may explain. V is TRBV5-1 and J is TRBJ1-1, with TRBD1 matching 7 bases. Germline CDR1 is SGHRS and CDR2 is YFSETQ. This CDR3 is 18 amino acids long. The CDR3 DNA reads as TGCGCCAGCAGCATGAACTCGAGGACAGCAACAGGGGTCACTGAAACTTTCTTT. This gives the protein CASSMNSRTATGVTETFF.

This clone came up a few times. CDR3 amino acids: CASSLGHLSYEQYF. CDR3 nucleotide sequence: TGTGCCAGCAGCTTGGGACACCTCTCCTACGAGCAGTACTTC. The chain employs TRBV5-8 and TRBJ2-7, with D hard to call. Deletions cut 0 bases from V and 0 bases from J, with 7 bases between. The CDR3 length is 14 residues. Germline V gene sequence: CDR1 SGHTS, CDR2 YDEGEE.

The chain uses TRBV7-9 and TRBJ2-2; tentative D call: TRBD1 (6 bases). CDR3 length: 12 residues. Trimming took off 3 bases at V and 12 bases at J, with 11 bases between the two ends. Germline V lookup: CDR1 SEHNR, CDR2 FQNEAQ (reference sequence). CDR3 sequence reads: CASSLTGPQLFF. Written as DNA, the CDR3 is TGTGCCAGCAGCTTGACAGGCCCTCAGCTGTTTTTT.

The V gene is TRBV2, the J gene TRBJ1-4; D gene unclear. The CDR3 is made up of 15 amino acids. Germline assignment: CDR1 SNHLY and CDR2 FYNNEI. V dropped 6 bases and J dropped 5 bases, with 16 bases sitting between them. In DNA form, the CDR3 reads TGTGCCAGCAGGACTGGAGACCAACGGAATGAAAAACTGTTTTTT. Protein: CASRTGDQRNEKLFF.

Worth noting for this clone: An end of the junction does not agree with germline; a read error may underlie this. V usage is TRBV7-9 and J usage is TRBJ2-7, with 7 bases that match TRBD1. This CDR3 spans 14 amino acids. CDR1 is SEHNR, CDR2 FQNEAQ, per germline (reference sequence). CDR3 sequence: CASTLGQVAGEQYF. CDR3 nucleotide sequence: TGTGCCAGCACCTTAGGACAGGTGGCCGGGGAGCAGTACTTC. Drawing the rest from reference TRBV7-9 and TRBJ2-7, the complete variable domain is DTGVSQNPRHKITKRGQNVTFRCDPISEHNRLYWYRQTLGQGPEFLTYFQNEAQLEKSRLLSDRFSAERPKGSFSTLEIQRTEQGDSAMYLCASTLGQVAGEQYFGPGTRLTVT.

The chain carries TRBV3-1 (or the pseudogene TRBV3-2) and TRBJ1-5, with D unresolved. Germline-derived CDR1 and CDR2 are LGHDT and YNNKEL (reference sequence). V was trimmed by 0 bases and J by 6 bases, leaving 9 bases between them. The CDR3 contains 14 residues. The CDR3 sequence: CASSQDTVGQPQHF. The CDR3 bases are TGTGCCAGCAGCCAAGATACAGTCGGTCAGCCCCAGCATTTT.

J is TRBJ1-3 and V is TRBV3-1 (or the pseudogene TRBV3-2); a possible D gene is TRBD1 (6 bases). V was shortened by 6 bases and J by 4 bases, with 13 bases between the two germline ends. This CDR3 comprises 14 residues. CDR1 LGHDT and CDR2 YNNKEL come from the germline V gene (reference sequence). The chain's CDR3 is CASRDTGSGNTIYF. Here the CDR3 DNA reads TGTGCCAGCAGGGACACAGGGTCCGGAAACACCATATATTTT.

This rearrangement joins TRBV5-1 to TRBJ2-5, with TRBD1 as a possible D gene (6 bases). CDR3 length equals 16 residues. V gave up 5 bases and J gave up 1 base, with 18 bases separating them. Germline CDR1 reads SGHRS; CDR2 reads YFSETQ. The CDR3 nucleotides read TGCGCCAGCAGTTCTCCGGGACAAGAGGTCCAAGAGACCCAGTACTTC. Protein: CASSSPGQEVQETQYF. Using reference TRBV5-1 and TRBJ2-5 for the parts outside the CDR3, the full variable domain is KAGVTQTPRYLIKTRGQQVTLSCSPISGHRSVSWYQQTPGQGLQFLFEYFSETQRNKGNFPGRFSGRQFSNSRSEMNVSTLELGDSALYLCASSSPGQEVQETQYFGPGTRLLVL.

This sequence joins TRBV3-1 (or the pseudogene TRBV3-2) and TRBJ2-2; 7 bases align to TRBD1. The CDR3 has 14 residues. With V trimmed by 2 bases and J by 4 bases, 1 base remained unmatched. Germline loops: CDR1 LGHDT, CDR2 YNNKEL (reference sequence). The CDR3 loop reads CASSQNRGTGELFF. The CDR3 DNA sequence: TGTGCCAGCAGCCAAAACAGGGGCACCGGGGAGCTGTTTTTT.

This chain connects TRBV5-1 to TRBJ2-7, with TRBD1 matching over 7 bases. The CDR3 runs to 15 residues. Germline trimming cut 4 bases from V and 0 bases from J; bases unmatched to any gene: 7. The germline V gene encodes CDR1 SGHRS and CDR2 YFSETQ. The DNA for the CDR3 is TGCGCCAGCAGCCTCTGGGACAGTAGCTCCTACGAGCAGTACTTC. It specifies CASSLWDSSSYEQYF.

This chain links TRBV30 with TRBJ1-1; D remains unclear. Germline CDR1 GTSNPN, CDR2 SVGIG (reference sequence). The CDR3 totals 11 residues. V lost 3 bases to trimming and J lost 8 bases, with 10 bases between them. The CDR3 DNA follows: TGTGCCTGGAGGGTCCCGGGGGAAGCTTTCTTT. This sequence encodes CAWRVPGEAFF. The full variable domain, rest sourced from reference TRBV30 and TRBJ1-1, is SQTIHQWPATLVQPVGSPLSLECTVEGTSNPNLYWYRQAAGRGLQLLFYSVGIGQISSEVPQNLSASRPQDRQFILSSKKLLLSDSGFYLCAWRVPGEAFFGQGTRLTVV.

This chain uses TRBV7-2 with TRBJ2-2; weak D call: TRBD1 (6 bases). The germline CDR1 and CDR2 sequences are SGHTA and FQGNSA. The CDR3 consists of 15 residues. Trimming removed 1 base at V and 2 bases at J, with 8 bases between. The CDR3 nucleotides are TGTGCCAGCAGCTTAGGACAGGTTAACACCGGGGAGCTGTTTTTT. Amino acids: CASSLGQVNTGELFF.

The chain is built from TRBV6-5 and TRBJ2-7; no firm D call. CDR1 MNHEY and CDR2 SVGAGI come from the germline V gene. The germline V and J ends were trimmed by 5 bases and 1 base, with 9 bases remaining between them. The CDR3 is made up of 13 amino acids. CDR3 DNA sequence: TGTGCCAGCAGTAACTTTCTATCCTACGAGCAGTACTTC. This encodes CASSNFLSYEQYF.

The chain combines TRBV7-2 with TRBJ2-7, with TRBD1 identical over 8 bases. V lost 1 base, J lost 5 bases, and 7 bases stayed unmatched. Germline CDR1 reads SGHTA; CDR2 reads FQGNSA. This CDR3 comprises 15 residues. The CDR3 sequence is CASSLVSGQGNEQYF. The CDR3 DNA sequence: TGTGCCAGCAGCTTAGTATCCGGACAGGGTAACGAGCAGTACTTC.

The gene calls are TRBV7-8 and TRBJ1-1; 9 bases map to TRBD1. The trim removed 5 bases at V and 7 bases at J, leaving 8 bases unmatched. There are 14 residues in the CDR3. The germline CDR1 and CDR2 sequences are SGHVS and FQNEAQ. CDR3 bases: TGTGCCAGCAGCAAGGACAGGGGCCGAGGTGAAGCTTTCTTT. This translates into CASSKDRGRGEAFF.

The chain has TRBV7-2 and TRBJ2-7; no definite D call. CDR3 length: 15 amino acids. From germline, CDR1 is SGHTA and CDR2 FQGNSA. Trimming removed 5 bases at V and 2 bases at J, with 16 bases between. The CDR3 loop is CASSEQGSGPYEQYF. The CDR3 DNA is TGTGCCAGCAGCGAACAAGGATCGGGTCCCTACGAGCAGTACTTC.

The V call is TRBV6-6, the J call TRBJ2-2; TRBD1 agrees at 10 bases. The CDR3 has 15 amino acids. V gave up 0 bases and J gave up 6 bases; unmatched junction bases: 1. Germline V gene data show CDR1 as MNHNY and CDR2 as SVGAGI (reference sequence). The chain's CDR3 is CASSYSDRGPGELFF. The DNA of the CDR3 is TGTGCCAGCAGTTACTCTGACAGGGGGCCCGGGGAGCTGTTTTTT.

The chain employs TRBV5-5 and TRBJ1-4; 8 nucleotides align to TRBD1. The germline V gene has CDR1 SGHKS and CDR2 YYEKEE (reference sequence). V trimming: 6 bases; J trimming: 8 bases; junction bases outside the gene matches: 9. The CDR3 loop spans 14 amino acids. The CDR3 here is CASILDRGSEKLFF. In nucleotides, the CDR3 is TGTGCCAGCATTCTAGACAGGGGAAGCGAAAAACTGTTTTTT.

About this clone itself: A much bigger clone sits one base away, suggesting this may be a read error. The sample carries other DNA sequences with the same CDR3. The chain has TRBV10-2 and TRBJ1-1; 9 bases are a match to TRBD1. Per germline, CDR1 WSHSY and CDR2 SAAADI. V lost 6 bases, J lost 5 bases, and 4 bases stayed unmatched. The CDR3 has 13 amino acids. CDR3 residues: CASSLTGGTEAFF. In DNA, the CDR3 is TGCGCCAGCAGCCTGACAGGGGGAACTGAAGCTTTCTTT.

The rearrangement links TRBV6-5 to TRBJ2-1; 11 nucleotides match TRBD2. Germline values: CDR1 MNHEY, CDR2 SVGAGI. The V gene end was trimmed by 0 bases and the J gene end by 7 bases; junction bases not matched to a gene: 5. This CDR3 is 16 amino acids long. CDR3 nucleotide sequence: TGTGCCAGCAGTTACTCAACTAGCGGGGGTAGGAATGAGCAGTTCTTC. Translating gives CASSYSTSGGRNEQFF.

This chain connects TRBV5-5 to TRBJ2-4; D gene unclear. CDR1 and CDR2 (germline): SGHKS, YYEKEE (reference sequence). The CDR3 contains 16 residues. The ends were cut back, 0 bases at V and 0 bases at J, with 10 bases in the middle. In DNA, the CDR3 is TGTGCCAGCAGCTTGGAACACCTTATAGCCAAAAACATTCAGTACTTC. Amino acids: CASSLEHLIAKNIQYF.

The chain joins TRBV5-1 to TRBJ1-1; 9 nucleotides match TRBD1. There are 12 residues in the CDR3. J gave up 7 bases and V 4 bases, and 2 bases lay outside the gene matches. CDR1 SGHRS and CDR2 YFSETQ come from the germline V gene. The CDR3 region has the DNA TGCGCCAGCAGCCGGGACAGGGATGAAGCTTTCTTT. As protein: CASSRDRDEAFF.